This entry describes one T cell receptor beta chain. Germline CDR1 reads SGDLS; CDR2 reads YYNGEE. V was cut by 1 base and J by 7 bases, with 15 bases left in between. This CDR3 has 14 residues. The sample originates from a study of blood T cell repertoires in COVID-19. In the original analysis: Scientists estimated how many nucleated cells there were by amplifying reference gene primers. The data were produced by immunoSEQ multiplex PCR, yet TCRdb's version contains in-frame clones alone and is incomplete. D and trimming were read from the DNA, whereas the V and J calls and clone size are those reported in that table. Here the sample spans some 230,000 clones, 86% being singletons.

Input material: peripheral blood. The chain links TRBV9 to TRBJ2-7, with D tentatively TRBD1 (5 bases). The TCR comes from a man younger than 45 who had recovered from COVID-19. The CDR3 is CASSVTLQGGEQYF. In DNA form, the CDR3 reads TGTGCCAGCAGCGTAACCCTCCAGGGCGGAGAGCAGTACTTC. The full variable domain, with the rest looked up from reference TRBV9 and TRBJ2-7, is DSGVTQTPKHLITATGQRVTLRCSPRSGDLSVYWYQQSLDQGLQFLIQYYNGEERAKGNILERFSAQQFPDLHSELNLSSLELGDSALYFCASSVTLQGGEQYFGPGTRLTVT.